The 21 T cell receptor beta chains listed next were all sequenced from one sample in a study of blood T cell repertoires in COVID-19. Using immunoSEQ multiplex PCR, the repertoire was profiled, and TCRdb retains in-frame clones only, with some absent. The data show 220,000 or so clones, around nine tenths seen once. Sample: peripheral blood. These receptors all come from a man aged 55 to 70 who had recovered from COVID-19.

This sequence joins TRBV25-1 and TRBJ2-3; a weak D match, TRBD1 (6 bases). The CDR3 has 15 amino acids. V was cut by 3 bases and J by 2 bases, with 12 bases left in between. Germline values: CDR1 MGHDK, CDR2 SYGVNS. The CDR3 here is CASSDPQGHTDTQYF. In DNA, the CDR3 is TGTGCCAGCAGTGATCCCCAGGGACACACAGATACGCAGTATTTT.

The rearrangement joins TRBV19 to TRBJ2-1; D might be TRBD2 (6 bases). CDR3 length: 15 amino acids. Germline CDR1 reads LNHDA; CDR2 reads SQIVND (reference sequence). V lost 5 bases to trimming and J lost 8 bases, with 19 bases between them. The CDR3 DNA reads as TGTGCCAGTAGTCATAGCGGCACCGGGATCGATGAGCAGTTCTTC. Its protein is CASSHSGTGIDEQFF.

Here the CDR3 DNA reads TGTGCCAGCAGCCAAGGCCCAGGGACAGAGAACACTGAAGCTTTCTTT. As protein: CASSQGPGTENTEAFF. This sequence joins TRBV14 and TRBJ1-1; 7 bases are shared with TRBD1. The CDR3 runs 16 residues. Germline-derived CDR1 and CDR2 are SGHDN and FVKESK. V gave up 1 base and J gave up 1 base; unmatched junction bases: 6. Full variable domain (remainder filled in from reference TRBV14 and TRBJ1-1): EAGVTQFPSHSVIEKGQTVTLRCDPISGHDNLYWYRRVMGKEIKFLLHFVKESKQDESGMPNNRFLAERTGGTYSTLKVQPAELEDSGVYFCASSQGPGTENTEAFFGQGTRLTVV.

The V call is TRBV5-6, the J call TRBJ2-7; 7 bases fit TRBD1. The germline V gene has CDR1 SGHDT and CDR2 YYEEEE. CDR3 length: 15 amino acids. Unmatched junction bases numbered 6, after V lost 1 base and J lost 2 bases. CDR3 nucleotides: TGTGCCAGCAGCTTGACCGGGACAGAAACCTACGAGCAGTACTTC. It is translated as CASSLTGTETYEQYF.

CDR3 residues: CASSLPTSPTDTQYF. The DNA of the CDR3 is TGTGCCAGCAGCCTACCGACTTCTCCCACAGATACGCAGTATTTT. The chain joins TRBV5-5 to TRBJ2-3; D call uncertain. Germline CDR1 and CDR2: SGHKS and YYEKEE (reference sequence). With 4 bases removed from V and 2 bases from J, the gap between germline ends came to 14 bases. The CDR3 has 15 amino acids.

V is TRBV7-9 and J is TRBJ2-5; 8 bases fit TRBD2. The V segment lost 2 bases and the J segment 1 base; nucleotides outside the gene matches: 9. Germline V gives CDR1 SEHNR, CDR2 FQNEAQ (reference sequence). The CDR3 contains 17 residues. Here the CDR3 DNA reads TGTGCCAGCAGCTTAAGAAGGGCGCGGGGGGTCCAAGAGACCCAGTACTTC. Its translation: CASSLRRARGVQETQYF.

This rearrangement joins TRBV9 to TRBJ2-1, with D possibly being TRBD2 (6 bases). V was clipped by 0 bases and J by 13 bases, with 17 bases between them. This CDR3 is built from 14 residues. Germline V CDR1 and CDR2: SGDLS, YYNGEE. CDR3 bases: TGTGCCAGCAGCGTAGGGGGAGCGGGCCAAAGACAGTTCTTC. Its protein is CASSVGGAGQRQFF.

This chain uses TRBV15 with TRBJ2-4, with a tentative D call TRBD1 (6 bases). The V end lost 4 bases, the J end lost 0 bases, and 10 bases lay between the germline ends. CDR3 length equals 15 residues. CDR1 LNHNV and CDR2 YYDKDF come from the germline V gene (reference sequence). The chain's CDR3 is CATSNGGLAKNIQYF. In DNA form, the CDR3 reads TGTGCCACCAGCAATGGGGGCCTAGCCAAAAACATTCAGTACTTC.

The genes are TRBV2 and TRBJ1-1; possibly TRBD1 for D (6 bases). This CDR3 contains 14 residues. The germline gives CDR1 SNHLY, CDR2 FYNNEI. V was shortened by 6 bases and J by 1 base, with 12 bases between the two germline ends. The CDR3 spells CASRPTGWNTEAFF. CDR3 DNA: TGTGCCAGCAGACCAACAGGGTGGAACACTGAAGCTTTCTTT.

The CDR3 reads CASSGRGGSSGANVLTF. The CDR3 region has the DNA TGTGCCAGCAGCGGCCGCGGGGGGTCCTCTGGGGCCAACGTCCTGACTTTC. V usage is TRBV7-2 and J usage is TRBJ2-6; 8 bases agree with TRBD2. The CDR3 contains 17 residues. CDR1 is SGHTA, CDR2 FQGNSA, per germline. V lost 5 bases and J lost 0; bases outside the gene matches: 6.

This chain joins TRBV13 and TRBJ2-3; D possibly corresponds to TRBD2 (6 bases). This CDR3 comprises 16 residues. V lost 5 bases, J lost 3 bases, and 18 bases lay in between. Germline loops: CDR1 PRHDT, CDR2 FYEKMQ (reference sequence). CDR3 loop: CASSAPRAGRTDTQYF. CDR3 nucleotide sequence: TGTGCCAGCAGCGCCCCTAGGGCAGGGAGGACAGATACGCAGTATTTT.

The V gene is TRBV28, the J gene TRBJ2-7; TRBD1 matches at 7 bases. The CDR3 consists of 15 residues. Germline V gives CDR1 MDHEN, CDR2 SYDVKM. Losses at the gene ends were 4 bases for V and 0 bases for J; bases not matched to a gene: 6. CDR3 nucleotide sequence: TGTGCCAGCAGTTCCGGAGACAGGGTCTCCTACGAGCAGTACTTC. Translation gives CASSSGDRVSYEQYF.

The chain joins TRBV7-9 to TRBJ2-6; TRBD1 is a possible D gene (5 bases). The V and J ends lost 5 bases and 0 bases respectively, with 8 bases between them. Germline CDR1 reads SEHNR; CDR2 reads FQNEAQ (reference sequence). This CDR3 contains 15 residues. The CDR3 nucleotides are TGTGCCAGCAGCCCCCAGGGCTCTGGGGCCAACGTCCTGACTTTC. The encoded protein is CASSPQGSGANVLTF.

The chain combines TRBV27 with TRBJ2-5, with D possibly TRBD1 on 5 matching bases. CDR3 length equals 15 residues. The V end lost 0 bases, the J end lost 4 bases, and 12 bases lay between the germline ends. The germline V gene has CDR1 MNHEY and CDR2 SMNVEV (reference sequence). CDR3: CASSLSPGIGETQYF. The CDR3 DNA sequence: TGTGCCAGCAGTTTATCGCCAGGGATCGGAGAGACCCAGTACTTC.

The chain links TRBV11-3 to TRBJ2-3; D uncertain. Germline V gives CDR1 SGHNT, CDR2 YENEEA. The length of the CDR3 is 15 residues. The V and J ends lost 2 bases and 6 bases respectively, with 15 bases between them. The CDR3 DNA reads as TGTGCCAGCAGCTTAAGAGACTCAATGACGGATACGCAGTATTTT. As protein: CASSLRDSMTDTQYF.

V is TRBV29-1 and J is TRBJ1-1, with a possible D match to TRBD1 (6 bases). Germline CDR1 and CDR2: SQVTM and ANQGSEA. Trimming pared 7 bases from V and 1 base from J, leaving 16 bases between. The CDR3 consists of 14 residues. DNA for the CDR3: TGCAGCGCCCGCCGGGACATATCGAACACTGAAGCTTTCTTT. It is translated as CSARRDISNTEAFF. The full variable domain, completed using reference TRBV29-1 and TRBJ1-1, is SAVISQKPSRDICQRGTSLTIQCQVDSQVTMMFWYRQQPGQSLTLIATANQGSEATYESGFVIDKFPISRPNLTFSTLTVSNMSPEDSSIYLCSARRDISNTEAFFGQGTRLTVV.

This chain connects TRBV5-6 to TRBJ1-2; 7 bases align to TRBD1. In germline, CDR1 is SGHDT, CDR2 YYEEEE. V shed 4 bases, J shed 8 bases, and the junction held 8 bases outside the gene matches. CDR3 length: 13 amino acids. The CDR3 spells CASSAQGFRGYTF. CDR3 sequence (DNA): TGTGCCAGCAGCGCACAGGGGTTTAGGGGCTACACCTTC. Together with reference TRBV5-6 and TRBJ1-2, the CDR3 gives the full variable domain: DAGVTQSPTHLIKTRGQQVTLRCSPKSGHDTVSWYQQALGQGPQFIFQYYEEEERQRGNFPDRFSGHQFPNYSSELNVNALLLGDSALYLCASSAQGFRGYTFGSGTRLTVV.

This clone was detected only a few times. This rearrangement joins TRBV28 to TRBJ1-2; no firm D call. The CDR3 contains 11 residues. V was clipped by 8 bases and J by 8 bases, with 12 bases between them. Per the germline V gene, CDR1 is MDHEN and CDR2 is SYDVKM. The CDR3 protein is CASASGIGYTF. CDR3 coding DNA: TGTGCCAGCGCCTCGGGGATCGGCTACACCTTC.

The chain is built from TRBV4-2 and TRBJ1-1; a weak D match, TRBD1 (6 bases). Trimming pared 0 bases from V and 4 bases from J, leaving 9 bases between. Germline loops: CDR1 LGHNA, CDR2 YNFKEQ. The CDR3 totals 14 residues. For the CDR3, the DNA is TGTGCCAGCAGCCAAGAAAACAGGGCCACTGAAGCTTTCTTT. This encodes CASSQENRATEAFF.

The chain employs TRBV11-2 and TRBJ1-2; 8 nucleotides agree with TRBD1. CDR1 is SGHAT, CDR2 FQNNGV, per germline. The CDR3 has 16 amino acids. With 1 base clipped from V and 4 bases from J, the junction kept 8 bases outside the gene matches. CDR3 nucleotide sequence: TGTGCCAGCAGCTTAGCCCGGGACAGGCGGGTCTATGGCTACACCTTC. This encodes CASSLARDRRVYGYTF.

This rearrangement joins TRBV7-2 to TRBJ2-5; the D gene is possibly TRBD1 (5 bases). The CDR3 spans 13 residues. Germline loops: CDR1 SGHTA, CDR2 FQGNSA. The germline V and J ends were trimmed by 5 bases and 5 bases, with 12 bases remaining between them. CDR3 bases: TGTGCCAGCAGCCTAACCCGACAGGAGACCCAGTACTTC. It specifies CASSLTRQETQYF.